Following are 9 T cell receptor beta chains from one sample sequenced in a study of T-cell reconstitution after alpha-beta-depleted transplantation in children. The authors prepared the TCRbeta library with unique molecular identifiers. TCRdb re-called the PCR reads through MiXCR, storing one row per CDR3 protein. In the table there are about 980,000 distinct CDR3 sequences, about 31% of which are singletons. This specimen consisted of PBMCs, mostly from graft donor cells, obtained 360 days after TCRalphabeta/CD19-depleted stem cell transplant. Source of these receptors: a boy less than two years old who had a stem cell transplant for SCID, so the T cells may come from the graft donor.

The gene calls are TRBV7-9 and TRBJ2-3; no definite D call. This CDR3 contains 14 residues. The V end lost 1 base, the J end lost 2 bases, and 7 bases lay between the germline ends. Germline-derived CDR1 and CDR2 are SEHNR and FQNEAQ (reference sequence). CDR3 DNA sequence: TGTGCCAGCAGCTTAGTGGCGAACACAGATACGCAGTATTTT. Translation gives CASSLVANTDTQYF.

V gene TRBV4-2 combines with J gene TRBJ1-3; no clear D. This CDR3 is built from 14 residues. The V end was cut by 4 bases, the J end by 6 bases, with 13 bases between. Germline V gene lookup returns CDR1 LGHNA and CDR2 YNFKEQ. The CDR3 DNA sequence: TGTGCCAGCAGCCGATCTCACGAGACAAACACCATATATTTT. Its protein is CASSRSHETNTIYF.

This clonotype was observed at least ten times. The chain combines TRBV6-5 with TRBJ2-5, with D maybe TRBD1 (5 bases). The CDR3 runs to 15 residues. Trimming stripped 0 bases from V and 2 bases from J, with 10 bases between. Germline loops: CDR1 MNHEY, CDR2 SVGAGI. The CDR3 protein is CASSYSRQPQETQYF. Here the CDR3 DNA reads TGTGCCAGCAGTTACTCGAGACAGCCGCAAGAGACCCAGTACTTC.

This chain links TRBV5-1 with TRBJ2-2; D may be TRBD1 (5 bases). CDR1 SGHRS and CDR2 YFSETQ come from the germline V gene. There are 16 residues in the CDR3. Trimming shortened V by 0 bases and J by 1 base, and 10 bases separated the two germline ends. Here the CDR3 DNA reads TGCGCCAGCAGCTTGGGACAGCTATTGAACACCGGGGAGCTGTTTTTT. Translation: CASSLGQLLNTGELFF.

V usage is TRBV4-1 and J usage is TRBJ1-6, with a weak D call TRBD1 (6 bases). This CDR3 is 15 amino acids long. Deletions cut 1 base from V and 7 bases from J, with 11 bases between. Germline CDR1 MGHRA, CDR2 YSYEKL. CDR3 sequence reads: CASSQVHRENSPLHF. DNA for the CDR3: TGCGCCAGCAGCCAAGTGCACAGGGAGAATTCACCCCTCCACTTT.

As concerns this clonotype: One junction end does not reproduce the germline sequence, and a read error may be involved. V gene TRBV5-1 combines with J gene TRBJ2-1; D perhaps matches TRBD1 (6 bases). The CDR3 is 14 amino acids. Germline V gives CDR1 SGHRS, CDR2 YFSETQ. CDR3 sequence (DNA): TGCGCCAGCGGCTTATTACAAGGGGGAAATGAGCAGTTCTTC. Amino acids: CASGLLQGGNEQFF.

The J gene is TRBJ2-2, the V gene TRBV20-1, with 15 bases aligning to TRBD2. V dropped 2 bases and J dropped 1; count of bases not matched to a gene: 5. CDR1 and CDR2 (germline): DFQATT, SNEGSKA (reference sequence). CDR3 length: 18 amino acids. CDR3 in DNA: TGCAGTGCTAGAAAGGGACTAGCGGGGGGCGGGAACACCGGGGAGCTGTTTTTT. As protein: CSARKGLAGGGNTGELFF.

This clonotype occurred a few times. The chain couples TRBV5-1 to TRBJ1-2; D not resolved. V was cut by 3 bases and J by 0 bases, with 9 bases left in between. The germline gives CDR1 SGHRS, CDR2 YFSETQ. The CDR3 contains 14 residues. CDR3 amino acids: CASSSKQSNYGYTF. CDR3 nucleotide sequence: TGCGCCAGCAGCTCGAAACAATCTAACTATGGCTACACCTTC.

The rearrangement joins TRBV5-5 to TRBJ2-5; 8 bases are a match to TRBD2. This CDR3 is 18 amino acids long. Germline V gene data show CDR1 as SGHKS and CDR2 as YYEKEE (reference sequence). Losses at the gene ends were 2 bases for V and 0 bases for J; bases not matched to a gene: 12. CDR3 DNA sequence: TGTGCCAGCAGCTTCGGGGCTAGCGGGCTAACGTACCAAGAGACCCAGTACTTC. Translation: CASSFGASGLTYQETQYF.